What follows are 26 T cell receptor beta chains derived from one specimen sequenced in a study of CD8 T cells in ankylosing spondylitis. Each CDR3 protein gets one entry after TCRdb re-called the 5' RACE reads with MiXCR. The sample yields approximately 350,000 distinct CDR3 sequences, 20% seen once. Sequenced input: blood, either unsorted or a sorted T cell fraction (not recorded which). The origin of the receptors is a male donor with ankylosing spondylitis or in good health (not recorded which).

The chain uses TRBV28 and TRBJ2-7; 12 nucleotides match TRBD1. Germline assignment: CDR1 MDHEN and CDR2 SYDVKM. The CDR3 covers 15 residues. The CDR3 region has the DNA TGTGCGACCGGGACAGGGGGCTTAGTGGGCTACGAGCAGTACTTC. Translating it yields CATGTGGLVGYEQYF. Combining the CDR3 with reference TRBV28 and TRBJ2-7 gives the whole variable domain DVKVTQSSRYLVKRTGEKVFLECVQDMDHENMFWYRQDPGLGLRLIYFSYDVKMKEKGDIPEGYSVSREKKERFSLILESASTNQTSMYLCATGTGGLVGYEQYFGPGTRLTVT.

This chain joins TRBV5-6 and TRBJ2-2; 7 bases are a match to TRBD1. CDR1 and CDR2 from the germline V gene are SGHDT and YYEEEE. Trimming cost V 3 bases and J 2 bases; bases outside gene matches: 10. The length of the CDR3 is 17 residues. CDR3 nucleotide sequence: TGTGCCAGCAGCTCCTGGACCCGGGACAGAAACACCGGGGAGCTGTTTTTT. Residues: CASSSWTRDRNTGELFF.

This clonotype was counted a single time. The chain links TRBV4-1 to TRBJ2-7, with 10 bases that match TRBD1. The CDR3 runs to 15 residues. V shed 3 bases and J 0 bases; nucleotides not matched to a gene: 2. Germline values: CDR1 MGHRA, CDR2 YSYEKL. This chain's CDR3 is CASSQGQGNSYEQYF. DNA of the CDR3: TGCGCCAGCAGCCAGGGACAGGGGAACTCCTACGAGCAGTACTTC.

The chain joins TRBV24-1 to TRBJ2-1, with TRBD2 matching 8 bases. Germline CDR1 is KGHDR and CDR2 is SFDVKD. The V segment lost 4 bases and the J segment 8 bases; nucleotides outside the gene matches: 9. The CDR3 has 15 residues. The CDR3 reads CATSDRTGGADEQFF. In DNA form, the CDR3 reads TGTGCCACCAGTGACCGTACGGGGGGGGCCGATGAGCAGTTCTTC.

The CDR3 region is CASTGQGSSPLHF. The CDR3 nucleotides read TGTGCCAGCACCGGACAGGGGTCTTCACCCCTCCACTTT. V and J are TRBV28 and TRBJ1-6; 9 bases agree with TRBD1. This CDR3 comprises 13 residues. From germline, CDR1 is MDHEN and CDR2 SYDVKM. V was clipped by 7 bases and J by 9 bases; unmatched bases: 4.

This clonotype was found a few times. The CDR3 DNA sequence: TGCAGTGCTAAGACCGGGTTCTCCTACGAGCAGTACTTC. Amino acids: CSAKTGFSYEQYF. The rearrangement joins TRBV20-1 to TRBJ2-7; D gene ambiguous. Germline CDR1 DFQATT, CDR2 SNEGSKA (reference sequence). V lost 4 bases and J 0 bases, leaving 10 bases between the germline ends. The CDR3 totals 13 residues.

This sequence joins TRBV27 and TRBJ2-1; tentative D call: TRBD1 (6 bases). Trimming cost V 6 bases and J 8 bases, with 8 bases left between them. CDR1 and CDR2 (germline): MNHEY, SMNVEV (reference sequence). The CDR3 spans 11 residues. CDR3 protein: CASSTGHEQFF. The CDR3 DNA reads TGTGCCAGCAGCACAGGGCATGAGCAGTTCTTC.

This clonotype was recorded a few times. The rearrangement links TRBV5-1 to TRBJ2-5; D may be TRBD1 or TRBD2 (6 bases each). This CDR3 comprises 17 residues. Trimming left V 0 bases short and J 0 bases short, with 15 bases between. Per the germline V gene, CDR1 is SGHRS and CDR2 is YFSETQ. CDR3 protein: CASSLARRGAYQETQYF. The CDR3 DNA follows: TGCGCCAGCAGCTTGGCCAGGAGGGGGGCGTACCAAGAGACCCAGTACTTC.

The J gene is TRBJ2-7, the V gene TRBV27, with D possibly matching TRBD1 (6 bases). CDR1 MNHEY and CDR2 SMNVEV come from the germline V gene (reference sequence). V lost 2 bases to trimming and J lost 3 bases, with 11 bases between them. CDR3 length: 14 amino acids. CDR3 nucleotides: TGTGCCAGCAGTTTAGGGGGCCCGGGCTACGAGCAGTACTTC. Protein sequence: CASSLGGPGYEQYF.

The J gene is TRBJ1-2, the V gene TRBV7-9, with D uncertain. V was shortened by 5 bases and J by 4 bases, with 8 bases between the two germline ends. Germline-derived CDR1 and CDR2 are SEHNR and FQNEAQ (reference sequence). CDR3 size: 12 residues. CDR3 in DNA: TGTGCCAGCAGCCCCCCGGGCTATGGCTACACCTTC. Its translation: CASSPPGYGYTF.

Only one count was recorded for this clonotype. The genes are TRBV6-2 or TRBV6-3 and TRBJ2-7, with D maybe TRBD2 (5 bases). The CDR3 spans 15 residues. Germline assignment: CDR1 MNHEY and CDR2 SVGEGT. Trimming took off 6 bases at V and 1 base at J, with 16 bases between the two ends. As DNA, the CDR3 is TGTGCCAGCAGCCCCACTGGACTTGCTTCCTACGAGCAGTACTTC. Translating gives CASSPTGLASYEQYF.

This clonotype has just a few counts. The chain recombines TRBV13 with TRBJ2-7; D might be TRBD1 or TRBD2, each matching 5 bases. CDR3 length equals 15 residues. V gave up 2 bases and J gave up 3 bases, with 14 bases separating them. CDR1 is PRHDT and CDR2 is FYEKMQ in the germline V gene (reference sequence). The CDR3 loop reads CASSLSGQSFYEQYF. Here the CDR3 DNA reads TGTGCCAGCAGCTTATCGGGGCAGAGTTTCTACGAGCAGTACTTC.

The rearrangement joins TRBV20-1 to TRBJ2-7, with D maybe TRBD1 (6 bases). Per the germline V gene, CDR1 is DFQATT and CDR2 is SNEGSKA (reference sequence). The length of the CDR3 is 12 residues. The V gene lost 5 bases and the J gene lost 6 bases, with 14 bases spanning the gap. The CDR3 here is CSARTQGPEQYF. The CDR3 DNA reads TGCAGTGCTCGCACACAGGGACCCGAGCAGTACTTC.

This clonotype has ten or more counts. The chain couples TRBV20-1 to TRBJ2-1; D is tentatively TRBD1 or TRBD2 (5 bases each). The V gene lost 0 bases and the J gene lost 9 bases, with 12 bases spanning the gap. Germline V CDR1 and CDR2: DFQATT, SNEGSKA (reference sequence). This CDR3 contains 13 residues. The CDR3 DNA sequence: TGCAGTGCTAGAGATTTGGACGGGACTGAGCAGTTCTTC. It specifies CSARDLDGTEQFF.

The table lists this clonotype with a few counts. The V call is TRBV5-5, the J call TRBJ2-3; 13 bases are a match to TRBD2. Germline CDR1 reads SGHKS; CDR2 reads YYEKEE (reference sequence). Unmatched junction bases numbered 5, after V lost 2 bases and J lost 2 bases. The CDR3 is 17 amino acids. CDR3 amino acids: CASSFRLAGGDTDTQYF. The CDR3 DNA reads TGTGCCAGCAGCTTCCGACTAGCGGGGGGAGACACAGATACGCAGTATTTT. The variable domain in full, completed from reference TRBV5-5 and TRBJ2-3, reads DAGVTQSPTHLIKTRGQQVTLRCSPISGHKSVSWYQQVLGQGPQFIFQYYEKEERGRGNFPDRFSARQFPNYSSELNVNALLLGDSALYLCASSFRLAGGDTDTQYFGPGTRLTVL.

The chain is built from TRBV4-1 and TRBJ2-3, with 8 nucleotides matching TRBD1. From germline, CDR1 is MGHRA and CDR2 YSYEKL. V shed 1 base, J shed 3 bases, and the junction held 6 bases outside the gene matches. The CDR3 spans 16 residues. The CDR3 here is CASSQAQGGWTDTQYF. The DNA for the CDR3 is TGCGCCAGCAGCCAAGCACAGGGGGGCTGGACAGATACGCAGTATTTT.

This chain connects TRBV12-3 or TRBV12-4 to TRBJ1-4; 10 nucleotides align to TRBD1. V lost 4 bases and J lost 8; bases outside the gene matches: 7. The CDR3 loop spans 15 amino acids. The CDR3 DNA is TGTGCCAGCAGTTATACGACAGGGGGCCGGGAAAAACTGTTTTTT. Translation: CASSYTTGGREKLFF.

This sequence joins TRBV10-3 and TRBJ2-3; D uncertain. This CDR3 comprises 13 residues. Trimming cost V 0 bases and J 3 bases, with 4 bases left between them. Per germline, CDR1 ENHRY and CDR2 SYGVKD. The CDR3 DNA reads TGTGCCATCAGTGAGTCTACAACAGATACGCAGTATTTT. This translates into CAISESTTDTQYF.

The chain is built from TRBV5-1 and TRBJ2-1; 10 bases are shared with TRBD2. V trimming: 0 bases; J trimming: 0 bases; junction bases outside the gene matches: 9. The CDR3 totals 19 residues. Germline CDR1 reads SGHRS; CDR2 reads YFSETQ. CDR3 sequence (DNA): TGCGCCAGCAGCTTGGAGGAAAGCGGGGGGGAGAGCTCCTACAATGAGCAGTTCTTC. It encodes CASSLEESGGESSYNEQFF.

This clonotype was observed a handful of times. The chain carries TRBV29-1 and TRBJ2-2; unclear D gene. This CDR3 spans 15 amino acids. In germline, CDR1 is SQVTM, CDR2 ANQGSEA. V lost 7 bases to trimming and J lost 0 bases, with 15 bases between them. The CDR3 loop is CSAVDGFANTGELFF. CDR3 sequence (DNA): TGCAGCGCCGTGGACGGATTCGCGAACACCGGGGAGCTGTTTTTT.

The rearrangement joins TRBV24-1 to TRBJ2-7; 9 nucleotides agree with TRBD1. CDR1 is KGHDR and CDR2 is SFDVKD in the germline V gene. After removal of 3 bases from V and 3 bases from J, the junction contained 2 bases not matched to a gene. The CDR3 is 14 amino acids. CDR3 in DNA: TGTGCCACCAGTGATGGGACAGGGATCTACGAGCAGTACTTC. It translates to CATSDGTGIYEQYF.

This clonotype was seen more than once but under ten times. J is TRBJ2-7 and V is TRBV20-1; 7 nucleotides match TRBD1. The V gene's germline CDR1 is DFQATT and CDR2 SNEGSKA (reference sequence). This CDR3 is built from 15 residues. The junction had 8 bases not matched to a gene; V was cut back by 0 bases and J by 3 bases. CDR3 residues: CSARERQGLIYEQYF. The DNA for the CDR3 is TGCAGTGCTAGAGAAAGACAGGGTCTAATCTACGAGCAGTACTTC.

The sample holds a few counts of this clonotype. V usage is TRBV7-3 and J usage is TRBJ1-3; D is undetermined. The CDR3 is made up of 14 amino acids. Germline loops: CDR1 SGHTA, CDR2 FQGTGA. V dropped 1 base and J dropped 2 bases, with 6 bases sitting between them. In DNA form, the CDR3 reads TGTGCCAGCAGCTTAAGTGGCGCTGGAAACACCATATATTTT. Protein sequence: CASSLSGAGNTIYF.

This clonotype was seen only a few times. CDR3 region: CALAGAGGNEQFF. DNA of the CDR3: TGTGCCCTGGCGGGAGCGGGGGGGAATGAGCAGTTCTTC. The chain uses TRBV30 and TRBJ2-1; 10 bases match TRBD2. The CDR3 contains 13 residues. With 8 bases clipped from V and 7 bases from J, the junction kept 8 bases outside the gene matches. Germline CDR1 reads GTSNPN; CDR2 reads SVGIG (reference sequence).

J is TRBJ2-1 and V is TRBV6-1; D remains ambiguous. This CDR3 spans 14 amino acids. V lost 4 bases to trimming and J lost 9 bases, with 16 bases between them. Germline loops: CDR1 MNHNS, CDR2 SASEGT. The CDR3 DNA is TGTGCCAGCAGTGTTGGTCCCTCCTGGGGTGAGCAGTTCTTC. As protein: CASSVGPSWGEQFF.

This clonotype was observed a handful of times. The chain couples TRBV5-6 to TRBJ2-4; weak D call: TRBD2 (6 bases). This CDR3 contains 14 residues. Germline values: CDR1 SGHDT, CDR2 YYEEEE. V dropped 3 bases and J dropped 0 bases, with 7 bases sitting between them. The chain's CDR3 is CASSSGLAKNIQYF. The CDR3 DNA reads as TGTGCCAGCAGCTCGGGACTAGCCAAAAACATTCAGTACTTC.